This T cell receptor (beta chain) was sequenced for a study of human T cells and chemical hapten exposure. With regard to this clonotype: Antigen specificity is unknown.

Overall study findings and caveats: There was no change with DPC sensitization in TCRs above 1 in 1000 frequency.

V was cut by 3 bases and J by 4 bases, with 6 bases left in between. There are 13 residues in the CDR3. The time point is: patch test 3, about 24 weeks after DPC sensitization. Specified treatment: therapeutic diphenylcyclopropenone sensitization with weekly scalp DPC. TCRdb processed the RACE reads anew with MiXCR; each CDR3 protein has one entry. Of some 90,000 distinct CDR3 sequences in the sample, under 13% are singletons; the top ten hold approximately 0.99%. This TCR was recovered from a woman aged 30 to 39 with alopecia areata. Some clones in this sample may be carry-over from other donors' samples. This specimen was whole blood, taken in connection with sensitization to the hapten diphenylcyclopropenone (DPC). The rearrangement links TRBV12-3 or TRBV12-4 to TRBJ2-2, with D hard to call. The CDR3: CASSFWTTGELFF. CDR3 nucleotide sequence: TGTGCCAGCAGTTTTTGGACCACCGGGGAGCTGTTTTTT.